This entry lists 14 T cell receptor beta chains sequenced from one sample in a study of blood T cell repertoires in COVID-19. Assay: immunoSEQ multiplex PCR; the TCRdb copy retains only in-frame clones and omits some. The data show about 120,000 clones, less than 90% seen once. The sample comprised peripheral blood. All receptors come from a man older than 75 with acute or convalescent COVID-19.

This chain connects TRBV27 to TRBJ1-1; maybe TRBD1 (6 bases). CDR3 length equals 16 residues. The germline CDR1 and CDR2 sequences are MNHEY and SMNVEV (reference sequence). With 6 bases removed from V and 5 bases from J, the gap between germline ends came to 22 bases. CDR3 sequence (DNA): TGTGCCAGCAGGGATGACAGGTACTCGACAAGGACTGAAGCTTTCTTT. Its protein product is CASRDDRYSTRTEAFF.

The J gene is TRBJ2-7, the V gene TRBV5-6; TRBD2 matches 7 bases. CDR3 length equals 15 residues. From germline, CDR1 is SGHDT and CDR2 YYEEEE. With V trimmed by 0 bases and J by 2 bases, 5 bases remained unmatched. CDR3 region: CASSLEPGGPYEQYF. In DNA form, the CDR3 reads TGTGCCAGCAGCTTGGAACCGGGAGGTCCCTACGAGCAGTACTTC.

This rearrangement joins TRBV7-9 to TRBJ1-4; D is unresolved. This CDR3 is built from 17 residues. Looked up from germline, CDR1 is SEHNR and CDR2 is FQNEAQ (reference sequence). V was shortened by 5 bases and J by 0 bases, with 16 bases between the two germline ends. The CDR3 nucleotides are TGTGCCAGCAGCCAGCCTTCGGGAGCTGCAACTAATGAAAAACTGTTTTTT. It is translated as CASSQPSGAATNEKLFF. Full variable domain (rest looked up from reference TRBV7-9 and TRBJ1-4): DTGVSQNPRHKITKRGQNVTFRCDPISEHNRLYWYRQTLGQGPEFLTYFQNEAQLEKSRLLSDRFSAERPKGSFSTLEIQRTEQGDSAMYLCASSQPSGAATNEKLFFGSGTQLSVL.

The J gene is TRBJ2-2, the V gene TRBV5-4; perhaps TRBD2 as D (5 bases). The V end was cut by 2 bases, the J end by 0 bases, with 20 bases between. The length of the CDR3 is 19 residues. From germline, CDR1 is SGHNT and CDR2 YYREEE (reference sequence). CDR3 sequence: CASSLGTAATISNTGELFF. Here the CDR3 DNA reads TGTGCCAGCAGCTTAGGAACAGCGGCTACTATATCGAACACCGGGGAGCTGTTTTTT.

V usage is TRBV10-1 and J usage is TRBJ1-4; TRBD1 matches 8 bases. The germline V gene has CDR1 WNHNN and CDR2 SYGVQD (reference sequence). The CDR3 is 16 residues long. The ends lost 3 bases at V and 6 bases at J; junction bases unmatched: 9. The CDR3 spells CASSDPSTGVDEKLFF. In DNA form, the CDR3 reads TGCGCCAGCAGTGACCCTTCGACAGGGGTTGATGAAAAACTGTTTTTT.

This rearrangement joins TRBV15 to TRBJ1-2; TRBD1 aligns across 7 bases. The V and J ends lost 0 bases and 3 bases, in that order; junction bases with no gene match: 1. The CDR3 extends over 14 amino acids. Germline values: CDR1 LNHNV, CDR2 YYDKDF (reference sequence). In nucleotides, the CDR3 is TGTGCCACCAGCAGAGATGGGACAGACTATGGCTACACCTTC. Its protein product is CATSRDGTDYGYTF.

This chain connects TRBV5-1 to TRBJ2-7, with TRBD2 matching 9 bases. The CDR3 is made up of 16 amino acids. Germline assignment: CDR1 SGHRS and CDR2 YFSETQ. V lost 2 bases to trimming and J lost 2 bases; unmatched junction nucleotides: 8. CDR3 in amino acids: CASSLGASGGTYEQYF. The CDR3, as DNA: TGCGCCAGCAGCTTAGGGGCCAGCGGGGGGACCTACGAGCAGTACTTC.

The V call is TRBV24-1, the J call TRBJ1-1; 9 bases align to TRBD1. J was trimmed by 5 bases and V by 11 bases; bases with no gene match: 23. CDR3 size: 18 residues. The V gene's germline CDR1 is KGHDR and CDR2 SFDVKD. The CDR3 region has the DNA TGTGCCAGCTACAGCAACCAATACAGGGGGCTTAGGCGGACTGAAGCTTTCTTT. It specifies CASYSNQYRGLRRTEAFF.

This chain links TRBV7-9 with TRBJ2-5, with TRBD1 matching over 7 bases. V lost 1 base and J lost 1; bases outside the gene matches: 0. CDR1 and CDR2 (germline): SEHNR, FQNEAQ (reference sequence). This CDR3 region has 14 residues. For the CDR3, the DNA is TGTGCCAGCAGCTTAGGACAGGGCCAAGAGACCCAGTACTTC. Its translation: CASSLGQGQETQYF.

The gene calls are TRBV5-4 and TRBJ1-2; D might be TRBD1 (6 bases). CDR3 length: 15 amino acids. CDR1 SGHNT and CDR2 YYREEE come from the germline V gene (reference sequence). The V and J ends lost 4 bases and 0 bases respectively, with 13 bases between them. The CDR3 DNA sequence: TGTGCCAGCAGCAGTACAGGGCTAGCTAACTATGGCTACACCTTC. Translating gives CASSSTGLANYGYTF.

V is TRBV3-1 (or the pseudogene TRBV3-2) and J is TRBJ2-7; no firm D call. This CDR3 is built from 12 residues. Trimming cost V 0 bases and J 4 bases, with 4 bases left between them. Germline CDR1 and CDR2: LGHDT and YNNKEL (reference sequence). The CDR3 sequence: CASSQDRYEQYF. In nucleotides, the CDR3 is TGTGCCAGCAGCCAAGACAGGTACGAGCAGTACTTC.

The chain combines TRBV11-2 with TRBJ1-1, with D perhaps TRBD1 (6 bases). The CDR3 has 14 residues. The germline V and J ends were trimmed by 3 bases and 1 base, with 9 bases remaining between them. The germline V gene encodes CDR1 SGHAT and CDR2 FQNNGV. The CDR3 region has the DNA TGTGCCAGCAGCTTGCAGACAGGGAACACTGAAGCTTTCTTT. This translates into CASSLQTGNTEAFF. The full variable domain, rest sourced from reference TRBV11-2 and TRBJ1-1, is EAGVAQSPRYKIIEKRQSVAFWCNPISGHATLYWYQQILGQGPKLLIQFQNNGVVDDSQLPKDRFSAERLKGVDSTLKIQPAKLEDSAVYLCASSLQTGNTEAFFGQGTRLTVV.

DNA of the CDR3: TGCGCCAGCAGAAGTATCGGGGTCTCCTACAATGAGCAGTTCTTC. It translates to CASRSIGVSYNEQFF. This chain links TRBV5-1 with TRBJ2-1; D is perhaps TRBD2 (5 bases). V was cut by 5 bases and J by 0 bases, with 12 bases left in between. Germline CDR1 and CDR2: SGHRS and YFSETQ. The CDR3 loop spans 15 amino acids. The full variable domain, in which reference TRBV5-1 and TRBJ2-1 provide the parts outside the CDR3, is KAGVTQTPRYLIKTRGQQVTLSCSPISGHRSVSWYQQTPGQGLQFLFEYFSETQRNKGNFPGRFSGRQFSNSRSEMNVSTLELGDSALYLCASRSIGVSYNEQFFGPGTRLTVL.

CDR3 nucleotide sequence: TGTGCCAGCAGCTTACAAACGGGACAGGGCACCGGGGAGCTGTTTTTT. This gives the protein CASSLQTGQGTGELFF. The J gene is TRBJ2-2, the V gene TRBV7-9; TRBD1 matches at 9 bases. This CDR3 has 16 amino acids. The V segment lost 2 bases and the J segment 4 bases; nucleotides outside the gene matches: 5. Germline values: CDR1 SEHNR, CDR2 FQNEAQ (reference sequence).